This T cell receptor beta chain was identified during a study of cytotoxic CD8 clonotypes in ibrutinib-treated CLL (dated by TCRdb to the early 2020s). Notes on the research overall: In this cohort, approximately 15 patients were treatment-naive and about ten were relapsed/refractory, while some 18 had unmutated IGHV. Samples averaged roughly 260,000 productive templates and approximately 100,000 productive rearrangements. Cryopreserved peripheral blood mononuclear cells were collected before treatment, at response, and at either disease progression or sustained remission. Patients were still on ibrutinib when every remission and progressive disease sample was collected. Responses were partial in 24 patients and complete in 2; after median around 65 months follow-up, about 15 stayed in remission and 12 progressed. Longitudinal samples were obtainable from about 30% of the roughly 86 participants in the trial. Samples at response were collected after a median of about 13 months of treatment, with a range of roughly 6 to 40 months. Overall study results and their limits: Sampling times were not matched between sustained-remission and progressing patients, and lymph node repertoires were not studied. An increase in clonality was observed at ibrutinib response, with clonality remaining stable during sustained remission and falling back toward baseline at progression. At baseline, clonality was higher than in age-matched healthy donors and showed a strong correlation with circulating CD8+ T-cell counts. Public clonotypes were rare and either contracted or stayed stable during treatment, and the rise in clonality at ibrutinib response reflected the expansion of private clonotypes.

A note on this clone: Which antigen it targets is not known. It has no much larger one-base neighbor in the sample; base qualities were not kept.

The time point label here, explained by the study, means: progressive disease on ibrutinib. For TCR beta library preparation, approximately 2 micrograms of genomic DNA were extracted from the cryopreserved PBMCs. High-throughput TCR beta sequencing was performed on longitudinal blood samples from CLL patients receiving ibrutinib monotherapy. Patients were enrolled in a phase 2 open-label single-center ibrutinib monotherapy trial. V is pared back by 4 bases and J by 13 bases, with 11 bases lying between the germline termini. The germline V gene specifies SGHAT as CDR1 and FQNNGV as CDR2. Counted from cysteine to phenylalanine, this CDR3 has 10 amino acids. Kept here is only the CDR3 DNA, which spans 30 bases and is read in frame from base 1. A MiSeq instrument was used for deep resolution sequencing, which targeted depths ranging from 1 in 1 million up to 1 in 200,000 T cells, with coverage averaging 10x for each clonotype. The immunoSEQ hsTCRB Kit was used to generate TCR beta libraries. The original pipeline was this. The data were analyzed with ImmunoSEQ Analyzer and ImmunoSEQ Data Assistant, and V, D and J gene assignments followed IMGT definitions. Clonality, which ranges from 0 to 1, was calculated by subtracting the normalized Shannon entropy of productive rearrangement frequencies from one. Public clonotype analysis was restricted to overrepresented clonotypes comprising at least 0.05% of each patient's repertoire. About a dozen age-matched healthy donor repertoires from immuneACCESS served as clonality controls. TCRdb carries this immuneACCESS record with in-frame sequences only. Its versions omit some clonotypes, under half of them owing to an unresolved V gene in the studies checked, with the rest unexplained. D and trimming were read from the DNA, whereas the V and J calls and clone size are those reported in that table. This sample gives approximately 160,000 clones in total; more than 70% of them show up just once. 3% to 3.5% of the sample is held by the ten biggest clonotypes.

The receptor's source is a human donor with chronic lymphocytic leukemia. The chain uses TRBV11-2 and TRBJ2-7, with the D gene uncertain. Source: PBMCs, taken at disease progression, from a patient treated with ibrutinib. The DNA sequence reads TGTGCCAGCAGCTCAGTAAGGGTCTACTTC. Translated, it reads CASSSVRVYF.